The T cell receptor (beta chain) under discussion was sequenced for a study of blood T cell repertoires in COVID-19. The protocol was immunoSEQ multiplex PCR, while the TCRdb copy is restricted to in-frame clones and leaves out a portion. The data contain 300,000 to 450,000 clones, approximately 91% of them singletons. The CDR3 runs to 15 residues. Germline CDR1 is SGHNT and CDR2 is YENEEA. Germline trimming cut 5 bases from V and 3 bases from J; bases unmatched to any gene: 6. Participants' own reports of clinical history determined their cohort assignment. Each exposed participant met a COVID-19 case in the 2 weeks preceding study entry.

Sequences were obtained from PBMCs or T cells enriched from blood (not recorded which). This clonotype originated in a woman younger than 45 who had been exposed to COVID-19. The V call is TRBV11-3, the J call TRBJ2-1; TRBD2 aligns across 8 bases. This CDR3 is CASSPIAGLYNEQFF. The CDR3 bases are TGTGCCAGCAGCCCGATAGCGGGACTCTACAATGAGCAGTTCTTC. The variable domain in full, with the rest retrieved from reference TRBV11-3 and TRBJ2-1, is EAGVVQSPRYKIIEKKQPVAFWCNPISGHNTLYWYLQNLGQGPELLIRYENEEAVDDSQLPKDRFSAERLKGVDSTLKIQPAELGDSAVYLCASSPIAGLYNEQFFGPGTRLTVL.